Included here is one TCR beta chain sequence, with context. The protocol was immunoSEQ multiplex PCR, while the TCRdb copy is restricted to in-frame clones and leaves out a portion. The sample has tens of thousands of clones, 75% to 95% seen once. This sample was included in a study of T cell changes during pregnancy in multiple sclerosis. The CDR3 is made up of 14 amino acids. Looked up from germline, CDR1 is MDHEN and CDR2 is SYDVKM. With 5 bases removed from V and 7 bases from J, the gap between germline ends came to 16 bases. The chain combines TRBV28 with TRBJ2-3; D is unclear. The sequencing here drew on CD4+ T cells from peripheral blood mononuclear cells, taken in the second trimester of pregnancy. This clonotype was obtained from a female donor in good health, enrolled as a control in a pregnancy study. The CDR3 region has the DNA TGTGCCAGCAGTCCTGTCCCAGGTACCCATACGCAGTATTTT. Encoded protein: CASSPVPGTHTQYF.